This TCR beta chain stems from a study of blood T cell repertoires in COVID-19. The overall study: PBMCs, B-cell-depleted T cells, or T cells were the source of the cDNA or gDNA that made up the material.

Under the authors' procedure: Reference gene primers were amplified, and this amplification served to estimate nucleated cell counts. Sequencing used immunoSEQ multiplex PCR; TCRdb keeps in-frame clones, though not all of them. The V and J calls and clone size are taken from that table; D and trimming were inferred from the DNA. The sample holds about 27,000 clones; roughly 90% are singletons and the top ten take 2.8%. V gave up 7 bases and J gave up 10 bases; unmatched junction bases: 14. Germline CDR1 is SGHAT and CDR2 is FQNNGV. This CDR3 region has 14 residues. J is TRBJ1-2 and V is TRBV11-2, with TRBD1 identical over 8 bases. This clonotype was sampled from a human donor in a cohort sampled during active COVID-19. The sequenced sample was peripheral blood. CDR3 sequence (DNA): TGTGCCAGCAACCCACCTGGACAGGGAAGGTCCTACACCTTC. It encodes CASNPPGQGRSYTF.